The 25 T cell receptor beta chains presented below share a single source sample, sequenced in a study of T cells in Graves' hyperthyroidism and ophthalmopathy. RNA transcripts were the template for amplifying TCR beta CDR3 regions. The HTBI primer set drove a first-round RT-PCR of the TCR CDR3. TCRdb fed the multiplex PCR reads into MiXCR, producing one record per CDR3 protein. The sample contains hundreds of thousands of distinct CDR3 sequences, under 60% of which appear only once. Sequences were obtained from peripheral blood or thyroid tissue (not recorded which). These receptors all come from a woman younger than 35 with Graves' hyperthyroidism.

This chain joins TRBV10-3 and TRBJ1-4, with D tentatively TRBD1 (6 bases). Germline V gene sequence: CDR1 ENHRY, CDR2 SYGVKD. The V and J ends lost 7 bases and 7 bases respectively, with 16 bases between them. The CDR3 has 14 residues. The CDR3 DNA follows: TGTGCCATCACCGAAGGCAGGGGCAGTGAAAAACTGTTTTTT. It codes for CAITEGRGSEKLFF.

The chain carries TRBV20-1 and TRBJ2-5; perhaps TRBD1 as D (7 bases). V shed 6 bases and J shed 9 bases, with 20 bases lying between them. The CDR3 length is 13 residues. CDR1 DFQATT and CDR2 SNEGSKA come from the germline V gene (reference sequence). CDR3 loop: CSAQGGPNQPQYF. The DNA for the CDR3 is TGCAGTGCGCAGGGGGGTCCAAATCAGCCCCAGTACTTC.

This chain links TRBV12-3 or TRBV12-4 with TRBJ1-5; D is possibly TRBD1 (5 bases). V was pared by 3 bases and J by 5 bases, with 8 bases between. The CDR3 is 13 amino acids. Here the CDR3 reads CASSLDNYQPQHF. The CDR3 DNA follows: TGTGCCAGCAGTTTGGACAATTATCAGCCCCAGCATTTT.

This clonotype was observed many times. The chain combines TRBV7-9 with TRBJ1-2; 9 bases map to TRBD1. The CDR3 is 15 residues long. The germline CDR1 and CDR2 sequences are SEHNR and FQNEAQ (reference sequence). V gave up 1 base and J gave up 5 bases; unmatched junction bases: 5. As DNA, the CDR3 is TGTGCCAGCAGCTTAGGGGGACAGGGCCTGTATGGCTACACCTTC. Encoded protein: CASSLGGQGLYGYTF. Full variable domain (missing parts from reference TRBV7-9 and TRBJ1-2): DTGVSQNPRHKITKRGQNVTFRCDPISEHNRLYWYRQTLGQGPEFLTYFQNEAQLEKSRLLSDRFSAERPKGSFSTLEIQRTEQGDSAMYLCASSLGGQGLYGYTFGSGTRLTVV.

Only a few counts were recorded for this clonotype. The chain has TRBV7-9 and TRBJ1-1, with 9 bases lining up with TRBD1. This CDR3 region has 15 residues. The germline CDR1 and CDR2 sequences are SEHNR and FQNEAQ (reference sequence). The junction had 2 bases not matched to a gene; V was cut back by 2 bases and J by 1 base. The CDR3 region is CASSLQDRGNTEAFF. For the CDR3, the DNA is TGTGCCAGCAGCTTACAGGACAGGGGGAACACTGAAGCTTTCTTT.

This clonotype was counted a few times. The gene calls are TRBV13 and TRBJ2-5; D remains unclear. The CDR3 consists of 16 residues. Trimming pared 3 bases from V and 0 bases from J, leaving 14 bases between. Germline V gene lookup returns CDR1 PRHDT and CDR2 FYEKMQ (reference sequence). The CDR3 DNA reads as TGTGCCAGCAGCTTCTTTGGTGCTCCTTACCAAGAGACCCAGTACTTC. Its translation: CASSFFGAPYQETQYF.

V and J are TRBV12-3 or TRBV12-4 and TRBJ2-7; no firm D call. CDR3 length equals 13 residues. Trimming removed 4 bases from V and 3 bases from J, with 10 bases in between. CDR3 amino acids: CASSYSEIYEQYF. The CDR3 DNA reads TGTGCCAGCAGTTATTCAGAGATCTACGAGCAGTACTTC.

V gene TRBV2 combines with J gene TRBJ2-7; unclear D gene. CDR3 length: 15 residues. Germline CDR1 and CDR2: SNHLY and FYNNEI. The ends were cut back, 5 bases at V and 2 bases at J, with 16 bases in the middle. The DNA for the CDR3 is TGTGCCAGCAGTCTCAGAGGTTTATGGACCTACGAGCAGTACTTC. Encoded protein: CASSLRGLWTYEQYF. The full variable domain, in which reference TRBV2 and TRBJ2-7 provide the parts outside the CDR3, is EPEVTQTPSHQVTQMGQEVILRCVPISNHLYFYWYRQILGQKVEFLVSFYNNEISEKSEIFDDQFSVERPDGSNFTLKIRSTKLEDSAMYFCASSLRGLWTYEQYFGPGTRLTVT.

This clonotype was seen repeatedly, ten times or more. This chain uses TRBV7-9 with TRBJ1-6; D gene uncertain. Trimming cost V 1 base and J 9 bases, with 7 bases left between them. Looked up from germline, CDR1 is SEHNR and CDR2 is FQNEAQ (reference sequence). The CDR3 length is 13 residues. CDR3 DNA: TGTGCCAGCAGCTTAGGGCCGGGTTCACCCCTCCACTTT. It encodes CASSLGPGSPLHF.

The chain links TRBV2 to TRBJ2-7, with D maybe TRBD1 (5 bases). V was pared by 5 bases and J by 6 bases, with 17 bases between. The length of the CDR3 is 14 residues. The germline CDR1 and CDR2 sequences are SNHLY and FYNNEI. The DNA of the CDR3 is TGTGCCAGCAGTTACGGGCAGGGCCAAGCCGAGCAGTACTTC. It yields the protein CASSYGQGQAEQYF.

Notes on this clonotype: Without the conserved terminal phenylalanine or tryptophan, this CDR3 likely stems from a read error. The DNA is omitted, as the CDR3 cannot be located on it reliably, and the CDR3 follows TCRdb's listing. The chain uses TRBV15 and TRBJ1-6. Germline CDR1 reads LNHNV; CDR2 reads YYDKDF (reference sequence). 10 amino acids form the CDR3, both terminal residues included. The chain's CDR3 is CATSRGFSNY.

This clonotype was counted many times. The gene calls are TRBV20-1 and TRBJ2-6, with D unclear. This CDR3 region has 14 residues. Trimming took off 5 bases at V and 1 base at J, with 9 bases between the two ends. From germline, CDR1 is DFQATT and CDR2 SNEGSKA (reference sequence). The CDR3, as DNA: TGCAGTGCTCCCCCACGGTCTGGGGCCAACGTCCTGACTTTC. Its protein is CSAPPRSGANVLTF.

This clonotype has only a few counts. At one end the junction does not follow the germline gene, possibly because of a read error. The chain combines TRBV7-9 with TRBJ1-2, with D perhaps matching TRBD1 (5 bases). Per germline, CDR1 SEHNR and CDR2 FQNEAQ (reference sequence). This CDR3 spans 12 amino acids. The CDR3 DNA is TGCGCCAGCAGCCAAGGGTGGGGGGGCTACACCTTC. Translating it yields CASSQGWGGYTF.

The J gene is TRBJ1-1, the V gene TRBV10-3; possible D gene TRBD1, 6 bases. CDR1 is ENHRY and CDR2 is SYGVKD in the germline V gene. V lost 11 bases to trimming and J lost 11 bases, with 24 bases between them. This CDR3 is built from 13 residues. CDR3 bases: TGTGCCGCCCGTGGTCTGGCAGGGGTTTGGGCTTTCTTT. Its protein product is CAARGLAGVWAFF.

This clonotype occurred once. The chain recombines TRBV24-1 with TRBJ2-6; TRBD2 aligns across 10 bases. V trimming: 4 bases; J trimming: 9 bases; junction bases outside the gene matches: 5. CDR3 length: 15 amino acids. In germline, CDR1 is KGHDR, CDR2 SFDVKD. In nucleotides, the CDR3 is TGTGCCACCAGTGACCAGACTAGCGGGCACAACGTCCTGACTTTC. Translation: CATSDQTSGHNVLTF.

About this clonotype itself: A much larger clone lies one base from this, so it may be a read error. The chain recombines TRBV9 with TRBJ1-1, with a possible D match to TRBD1 (5 bases). This CDR3 has 15 amino acids. Germline lookup yields CDR1 SGDLS and CDR2 YYNGEE. V shed 3 bases and J shed 5 bases, with 17 bases lying between them. The CDR3: CASSAQDTTGTEAFF. The CDR3 DNA reads as TGTGCCAGCAGCGCTCAGGACACAACTGGGACTGAAGCTTTCTTT.

Worth noting for this clonotype: A much larger clone differs by one base, so this may be a read error. This chain uses TRBV7-2 with TRBJ2-7; TRBD2 matches 7 bases. CDR3 length: 14 residues. V was pared by 5 bases and J by 6 bases, with 10 bases of the junction left unmatched. From germline, CDR1 is SGHTA and CDR2 FQGNSA. The CDR3 is CASSPRTRGGEQYF. In DNA, the CDR3 is TGTGCCAGCAGCCCACGGACTAGGGGCGGCGAGCAGTACTTC. The whole variable domain, remainder taken from reference TRBV7-2 and TRBJ2-7, is GAGVSQSPSNKVTEKGKDVELRCDPISGHTALYWYRQSLGQGLEFLIYFQGNSAPDKSGLPSDRFSAERTGGSVSTLTIQRTQQEDSAVYLCASSPRTRGGEQYFGPGTRLTVT.

The chain links TRBV25-1 to TRBJ1-1; perhaps TRBD1 as D (5 bases). Germline loops: CDR1 MGHDK, CDR2 SYGVNS. This CDR3 is built from 14 residues. V was cut by 6 bases and J by 0 bases, with 11 bases left in between. CDR3 amino acids: CASSQDILNTEAFF. Here the CDR3 DNA reads TGTGCCAGCAGCCAGGACATTCTGAACACTGAAGCTTTCTTT.

About this clonotype: Germline is not matched at one junction end, which may reflect a read error. The CDR3 reads CASSLNRGSEAFF. DNA of the CDR3: TGTGCTAGCAGCTTAAACCGAGGGAGCGAAGCTTTCTTT. The rearrangement uses TRBV7-7 and TRBJ1-1; the D is unclear. Germline CDR1 is SSHAT and CDR2 is FNYEAQ (reference sequence). The CDR3 runs to 13 residues.

The chain uses TRBV7-2 and TRBJ1-5; D is uncertain. The CDR3 runs 18 residues. V lost 0 bases and J 4 bases, leaving 19 bases between the germline ends. The germline V gene encodes CDR1 SGHTA and CDR2 FQGNSA. The CDR3 spells CASSLAQSSELGNQPQHF. Here the CDR3 DNA reads TGTGCCAGCAGCTTAGCACAGTCATCCGAATTGGGAAATCAGCCCCAGCATTTT.

This clonotype was counted ten times or more. The gene calls are TRBV2 and TRBJ2-7, with D possibly TRBD1 on 5 matching bases. Looked up from germline, CDR1 is SNHLY and CDR2 is FYNNEI. The V and J ends lost 9 bases and 0 bases respectively, with 9 bases between them. CDR3 length equals 12 residues. CDR3 DNA: TGTGCCAGTTGCGACAGCTCCTACGAGCAGTACTTC. Protein sequence: CASCDSSYEQYF.

V usage is TRBV14 and J usage is TRBJ2-7, with 10 bases that match TRBD1. The V segment lost 1 base and the J segment 3 bases; nucleotides outside the gene matches: 3. Germline V gene data show CDR1 as SGHDN and CDR2 as FVKESK. CDR3 length equals 15 residues. The CDR3 DNA is TGTGCCAGCAGCCAAGCGGGACAGGGGAACTACGAGCAGTACTTC. It yields the protein CASSQAGQGNYEQYF.

The sample holds many counts of this clonotype. CDR3 sequence: CASSSGAGRPGYTF. In DNA form, the CDR3 reads TGTGCCAGCAGCTCGGGAGCAGGACGACCGGGCTACACCTTC. The J gene is TRBJ1-2, the V gene TRBV7-9, with no clear D. Trimming stripped 4 bases from V and 8 bases from J, with 17 bases between. Germline V CDR1 and CDR2: SEHNR, FQNEAQ (reference sequence). CDR3 length: 14 residues.

The V and J genes are TRBV5-1 and TRBJ2-7; the D is unclear. V lost 4 bases, J lost 0 bases, and 11 bases lay in between. The CDR3 runs 14 residues. CDR1 is SGHRS and CDR2 is YFSETQ in the germline V gene. Written as DNA, the CDR3 is TGCGCCAGCAGCGTCTCCGCGGCCTCCTACGAGCAGTACTTC. This translates into CASSVSAASYEQYF.

The chain has TRBV25-1 and TRBJ2-1; 7 bases line up with TRBD2. The trim removed 2 bases at V and 9 bases at J, leaving 16 bases unmatched. This CDR3 comprises 17 residues. Germline V CDR1 and CDR2: MGHDK, SYGVNS. For the CDR3, the DNA is TGTGCCAGCAGTGAAGGGGGAAGGCGGGTGGGGGGGATTGAGCAGTTCTTC. Its protein product is CASSEGGRRVGGIEQFF.